This is a list of T cell receptor beta chains from one sample in a study of T cell changes during pregnancy in multiple sclerosis. TCRdb's copy holds only in-frame clones and misses some; the assay was immunoSEQ multiplex PCR. The sample carries about 67,000 clones, 90% recorded once. The source was peripheral blood, collected in the third trimester of pregnancy. These receptors were taken from a female donor with multiple sclerosis, enrolled in a pregnancy study. Both conserved end residues are part of each CDR3. D genes are given only for firm matches. The size entry is marked missing in some rows and otherwise reads once, few, many or a size class.

. TRBJ2-3 TRBV20-1 . TGCAGTGCTCACCCGGGAGATACGCAGTATTTT CSAHPGDTQYF
. TRBJ2-5 TRBV6-1 . TGTGCCAGCAGTGGTGACAGAAATCAGGAGACCCAGTACTTC CASSGDRNQETQYF
. TRBJ2-7 TRBV7-2 . TGTGCCAGCAGCGTAGCGGCAGGGATCTCCTACGAGCAGTACTTC CASSVAAGISYEQYF
. TRBJ1-1 TRBV29-1 . TGCAGCGTTGGGGGAGGTCTCGTACGGGGGGGGAACACTGAAGCTTTCTTT CSVGGGLVRGGNTEAFF
. TRBJ2-6 TRBV27 . TGTGCCAGCAGCCTACAGGTGACAGGGGCCAACGTCCTGACTTTC CASSLQVTGANVLTF
TRBD1 TRBJ1-1 TRBV5-1 . TGCGCCAGCAGCTTGGAATGGACAGGGGGCACTGAAGCTTTCTTT CASSLEWTGGTEAFF
TRBD1 TRBJ1-5 TRBV18 once TGTGCCAGCTCACCAGGGACAGGGGAACAGCCCCAGCATTTT CASSPGTGEQPQHF
TRBD1 TRBJ1-5 TRBV19 once TGTGCCAGTAGTATAGGGACAGGGCTCAATCAGCCCCAGCATTTT CASSIGTGLNQPQHF
TRBD1 TRBJ2-7 TRBV5-1 . TGCGCCAGCAGCTTGGCCGGTACAGGGGGTAACACCGCCTACGAGCAGTACTTC CASSLAGTGGNTAYEQYF
. TRBJ1-2 TRBV10-3 few TGTGCCATCAGTGAAGTCGGCTATGGCTACACCTTC CAISEVGYGYTF
TRBD1 TRBJ1-2 TRBV5-6 once TGTGCCAGCAGCTTACCACCCCGGGACAGGGACTATGGCTACACCTTC CASSLPPRDRDYGYTF
. TRBJ1-2 TRBV9 . TGTGCCAGCAGCGTAGAGGCAGGGGCGTTCGGGTATGGCTACACCTTC CASSVEAGAFGYGYTF
. TRBJ2-7 TRBV7-2 . TGTGCCAGCAGCGACCGGGACATAGGCTACGAGCAGTACTTC CASSDRDIGYEQYF